A single sample gave rise to the 19 T cell receptor beta chains below, sequenced in a study of T cells after yellow fever vaccination. TCRdb reanalysed the 5' RACE reads using MiXCR and keeps one entry per CDR3 protein. The repertoire consists of tens of thousands of distinct CDR3 sequences, with around 7% occurring once and the leading ten covering around 28%. The source was CD8+ T cells sorted from PBMCs, collected around 16 days after the first yellow fever vaccination. These receptor sequences come from a man aged 18 to 29 who received the YFV17D yellow fever vaccine.

This clonotype has ten or more counts. V and J are TRBV7-9 and TRBJ2-7, with TRBD2 matching 7 bases. CDR3 length: 15 amino acids. Unmatched junction bases numbered 10, after V lost 5 bases and J lost 3 bases. Germline-derived CDR1 and CDR2 are SEHNR and FQNEAQ (reference sequence). The CDR3 coding sequence is TGTGCCAGCAGCCCGGGACTATCATCATACTACGAGCAGTACTTC. Its protein is CASSPGLSSYYEQYF.

At least ten counts were recorded for this clonotype. This sequence joins TRBV3-1 and TRBJ1-1; the D is unclear. Germline lookup yields CDR1 LGHDT and CDR2 YNNKEL (reference sequence). V was trimmed by 0 bases and J by 1 base, leaving 12 bases between them. CDR3 length equals 16 residues. The chain's CDR3 is CASSQETGARNTEAFF. The CDR3 DNA follows: TGTGCCAGCAGCCAAGAAACGGGAGCGCGGAACACTGAAGCTTTCTTT.

This clonotype was counted at least ten times. This chain joins TRBV27 and TRBJ1-6; D is unresolved. The CDR3 consists of 13 residues. CDR1 and CDR2 from the germline V gene are MNHEY and SMNVEV (reference sequence). Trimming pared 3 bases from V and 10 bases from J, leaving 10 bases between. The CDR3 spells CASSFSVLSPLHF. In DNA, the CDR3 is TGTGCCAGCAGTTTTTCTGTTTTGTCACCCCTCCACTTT.

The J gene is TRBJ1-2, the V gene TRBV20-1, with D tentatively TRBD1 (5 bases). The CDR3 sequence is 13 residues long. The V end was cut by 1 base, the J end by 8 bases, with 14 bases between. Germline CDR1 reads DFQATT; CDR2 reads SNEGSKA (reference sequence). DNA of the CDR3: TGCAGTGCTAGAGGACCAGAGGGGTACGGCTACACCTTC. It translates to CSARGPEGYGYTF.

Ten or more counts support this clonotype. This rearrangement joins TRBV5-1 to TRBJ2-5; the D gene is possibly TRBD2 (5 bases). CDR3 size: 14 residues. The V end lost 4 bases, the J end lost 2 bases, and 12 bases lay between the germline ends. Germline loops: CDR1 SGHRS, CDR2 YFSETQ. CDR3 region: CASSRMGEQETQYF. CDR3 DNA: TGCGCCAGCAGCCGGATGGGAGAACAAGAGACCCAGTACTTC.

Ten or more counts support this clonotype. The chain is built from TRBV12-3 or TRBV12-4 and TRBJ2-1; 11 nucleotides line up with TRBD2. The length of the CDR3 is 15 residues. With 6 bases clipped from V and 5 bases from J, the junction kept 6 bases outside the gene matches. The CDR3 DNA follows: TGTGCCAGCAGCTTACTAGCGGGGGCTAACAATGAGCAGTTCTTC. Protein sequence: CASSLLAGANNEQFF.

The chain employs TRBV4-1 and TRBJ2-2; D is unclear. CDR3 length equals 15 residues. V was cut by 1 base and J by 4 bases, with 10 bases left in between. Germline CDR1 MGHRA, CDR2 YSYEKL. In DNA, the CDR3 is TGCGCCAGCAGCCAAGGGTACGGACCCACCGGGGAGCTGTTTTTT. Amino acids: CASSQGYGPTGELFF.

Many counts were recorded for this clonotype. The chain couples TRBV20-1 to TRBJ2-3, with 11 bases fitting TRBD2. The germline V gene encodes CDR1 DFQATT and CDR2 SNEGSKA (reference sequence). J gave up 4 bases and V 7 bases, and 7 bases lay outside the gene matches. The length of the CDR3 is 14 residues. The CDR3 DNA is TGCAGTGTCGCACTAGCGGGGGTCGCAGATACGCAGTATTTT. Translated, it gives CSVALAGVADTQYF.

This clonotype has ten or more counts. The genes are TRBV20-1 and TRBJ1-5; D might be TRBD1 (5 bases). The CDR3 covers 13 residues. Per the germline V gene, CDR1 is DFQATT and CDR2 is SNEGSKA (reference sequence). V dropped 8 bases and J dropped 6 bases, with 17 bases sitting between them. The CDR3 loop is CSSAGGESQPQHF. The CDR3 coding sequence is TGCAGTTCGGCGGGGGGGGAGAGTCAGCCCCAGCATTTT.

This clonotype was detected many times. The chain links TRBV5-1 to TRBJ2-1; 10 positions agree with TRBD1. Unmatched junction bases numbered 6, after V lost 2 bases and J lost 7 bases. The CDR3 totals 15 residues. Germline V gene lookup returns CDR1 SGHRS and CDR2 YFSETQ. The DNA for the CDR3 is TGCGCCAGCAGCTTCGGACAGGGGGTAAGAAATGAGCAGTTCTTC. It yields the protein CASSFGQGVRNEQFF.

This clonotype was counted ten times or more. The rearrangement links TRBV7-9 to TRBJ2-4; TRBD1 aligns across 10 bases. J was trimmed by 3 bases and V by 5 bases; bases with no gene match: 7. Germline CDR1 and CDR2: SEHNR and FQNEAQ (reference sequence). The CDR3 loop spans 16 amino acids. The CDR3 DNA is TGTGCCAGCAGCACGACAGGGGGCGCTGACAAAAACATTCAGTACTTC. Translation: CASSTTGGADKNIQYF. The complete variable domain, with remaining parts taken from reference TRBV7-9 and TRBJ2-4, reads DTGVSQNPRHKITKRGQNVTFRCDPISEHNRLYWYRQTLGQGPEFLTYFQNEAQLEKSRLLSDRFSAERPKGSFSTLEIQRTEQGDSAMYLCASSTTGGADKNIQYFGAGTRLSVL.

This clonotype was seen at least ten times. The chain employs TRBV29-1 and TRBJ2-1; 12 nucleotides match TRBD2. The CDR3 has 14 residues. Germline CDR1 and CDR2: SQVTM and ANQGSEA. J gave up 6 bases and V 5 bases, and 5 bases lay outside the gene matches. The DNA of the CDR3 is TGCAGCGTTCCACTAGCGGGGGGCTCCAATGAGCAGTTCTTC. This translates into CSVPLAGGSNEQFF.

This clonotype was counted at least ten times. The chain carries TRBV11-2 and TRBJ2-5; maybe TRBD1 (6 bases). Looked up from germline, CDR1 is SGHAT and CDR2 is FQNNGV. The CDR3 runs to 15 residues. Trimming pared 5 bases from V and 2 bases from J, leaving 15 bases between. The CDR3 DNA reads as TGTGCCAGCAGCGCGGCAGGGGTCACACAAGAGACCCAGTACTTC. Encoded protein: CASSAAGVTQETQYF.

This clonotype was recorded many times. The gene calls are TRBV4-1 and TRBJ2-7; the D gene is possibly TRBD2 (7 bases). The CDR3 totals 16 residues. Germline V CDR1 and CDR2: MGHRA, YSYEKL. Trimming pared 5 bases from V and 3 bases from J, leaving 20 bases between. The CDR3 DNA is TGCGCCAGCAGCGATCTAGTTGGGGGAGGGGGCTACGAGCAGTACTTC. Its protein is CASSDLVGGGGYEQYF.

Details on this clonotype: A read error is possible here, since a much larger clone lies one base away. The chain recombines TRBV6-1 with TRBJ1-1, with TRBD1 identical over 8 bases. Germline lookup yields CDR1 MNHNS and CDR2 SASEGT. V lost 7 bases to trimming and J lost 5 bases; unmatched junction nucleotides: 9. The CDR3 runs to 14 residues. This chain's CDR3 is CASTPVQGETEAFF. CDR3 nucleotides: TGTGCCAGCACCCCCGTACAGGGGGAGACTGAAGCTTTCTTT.

In this sample, this clonotype turned up once. This sequence joins TRBV6-2 or TRBV6-3 and TRBJ2-7; weak D call: TRBD1 (6 bases). This CDR3 is built from 15 residues. CDR1 and CDR2 from the germline V gene are MNHEY and SVGEGT. Trimming shortened V by 8 bases and J by 0 bases, and 17 bases separated the two germline ends. CDR3 loop: CASGNLRTDSYEQYF. CDR3 nucleotides: TGTGCCAGCGGCAATCTGAGGACAGACTCCTACGAGCAGTACTTC.

This clonotype has a count of ten or more. The rearrangement joins TRBV13 to TRBJ1-1; D not resolved. The CDR3 is 13 amino acids. The germline V gene encodes CDR1 PRHDT and CDR2 FYEKMQ (reference sequence). Trimming shortened V by 5 bases and J by 3 bases, and 10 bases separated the two germline ends. The CDR3 region is CASSSDGDTEAFF. The DNA for the CDR3 is TGTGCCAGCAGCAGTGACGGAGACACTGAAGCTTTCTTT. Complete variable domain (other parts from reference TRBV13 and TRBJ1-1): AAGVIQSPRHLIKEKRETATLKCYPIPRHDTVYWYQQGPGQDPQFLISFYEKMQSDKGSIPDRFSAQQFSDYHSELNMSSLELGDSALYFCASSSDGDTEAFFGQGTRLTVV.

Regarding this clonotype: This may come from a read error, since a much larger clone is one base off. The J gene is TRBJ2-1, the V gene TRBV5-5; D not resolved. Germline V gene data show CDR1 as SGHKS and CDR2 as YYEKEE (reference sequence). CDR3 length: 15 residues. The CDR3 reads CASSGVARTYNEQSF. The CDR3 DNA follows: TGTGCCAGCAGTGGGGTCGCCCGAACCTACAATGAGCAGTCCTTC. Full variable domain (rest looked up from reference TRBV5-5 and TRBJ2-1): DAGVTQSPTHLIKTRGQQVTLRCSPISGHKSVSWYQQVLGQGPQFIFQYYEKEERGRGNFPDRFSARQFPNYSSELNVNALLLGDSALYLCASSGVARTYNEQSFGPGTRLTVL.

This clonotype appeared many times. The V call is TRBV9, the J call TRBJ2-5; perhaps D is TRBD1 or TRBD2 (6 bases each). Germline V gene data show CDR1 as SGDLS and CDR2 as YYNGEE. The CDR3 is 15 amino acids. V lost 4 bases and J 4 bases, leaving 17 bases between the germline ends. The CDR3, as DNA: TGTGCCAGCAGCCCACTCGGGGGCGTAATAGAGACCCAGTACTTC. Encoded protein: CASSPLGGVIETQYF.